The clone carrying this T cell receptor beta chain was counted ten times or more. No antigen is known for it. The investigators amplified TCR beta CDR3 regions from RNA transcripts. With the HTBI primer set, the TCR CDR3 went through a first round of RT-PCR. MiXCR was run by TCRdb on the multiplex PCR reads, yielding one entry per CDR3 protein. The sample gives approximately 600,000 distinct CDR3 sequences, roughly 16% of which show up once; 3.5% to 4% is in the top ten. This sample is drawn from a study of T cells in Graves' hyperthyroidism and ophthalmopathy. No progression to ophthalmopathy during 18 months of follow-up defined stable disease. Overall study findings and caveats: Stable hyperthyroidism was separated from ophthalmopathy by a model based on 13 V-J features. Ophthalmopathy prediction by the model preceded onset by a median 6.5 months.

The V and J ends lost 7 bases and 8 bases, in that order; junction bases with no gene match: 7. Germline V gene sequence: CDR1 MNHEY, CDR2 SMNVEV (reference sequence). The CDR3 runs 13 residues. This rearrangement joins TRBV27 to TRBJ1-2; 10 bases agree with TRBD1. The origin of this receptor is a woman in her thirties with Graves' hyperthyroidism. Sequenced material: blood. CDR3 loop: CASTPTGGWGYTF. DNA of the CDR3: TGTGCCAGCACCCCGACAGGGGGCTGGGGCTACACCTTC.